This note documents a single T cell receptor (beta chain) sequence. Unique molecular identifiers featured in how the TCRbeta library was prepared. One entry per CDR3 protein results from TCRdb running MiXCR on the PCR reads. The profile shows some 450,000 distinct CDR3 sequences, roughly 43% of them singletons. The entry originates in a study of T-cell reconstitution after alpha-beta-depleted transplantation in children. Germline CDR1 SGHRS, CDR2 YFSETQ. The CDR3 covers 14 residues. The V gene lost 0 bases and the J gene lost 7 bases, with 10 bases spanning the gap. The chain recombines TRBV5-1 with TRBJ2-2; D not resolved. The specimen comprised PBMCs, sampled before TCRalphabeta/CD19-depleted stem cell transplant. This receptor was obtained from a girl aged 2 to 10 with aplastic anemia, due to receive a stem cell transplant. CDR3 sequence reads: CASSLGATLGELFF. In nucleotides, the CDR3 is TGCGCCAGCAGCTTGGGAGCTACTCTCGGGGAGCTGTTTTTT.